The 30 T cell receptor beta chains in this list originate from one sample, sequenced in a study of blood T cell repertoires in COVID-19. Here immunoSEQ multiplex PCR was the method, and the copy in TCRdb shows in-frame clones only, minus some. The table lists roughly 110,000 clones, 84% of them singletons. Sequenced input: peripheral blood. The source of these receptors is a woman in her sixties with acute or convalescent COVID-19.

The chain recombines TRBV28 with TRBJ1-4; D not certain. CDR3 length: 15 residues. The V and J ends lost 4 bases and 7 bases respectively, with 16 bases between them. CDR1 and CDR2 (germline): MDHEN, SYDVKM. CDR3 bases: TGTGCCAGCAGTTCTCGAGAGCGGCCCGTTGAAAAACTGTTTTTT. Its translation: CASSSRERPVEKLFF.

The genes are TRBV7-2 and TRBJ1-4, with 11 bases lining up with TRBD1. This CDR3 region has 15 residues. CDR1 SGHTA and CDR2 FQGNSA come from the germline V gene. V lost 4 bases to trimming and J lost 6 bases; unmatched junction nucleotides: 4. DNA for the CDR3: TGTGCCAGCAGCTCGGACAGGGGGCCGGATGAAAAACTGTTTTTT. Translation: CASSSDRGPDEKLFF. The complete variable domain, with remaining parts taken from reference TRBV7-2 and TRBJ1-4, reads GAGVSQSPSNKVTEKGKDVELRCDPISGHTALYWYRQSLGQGLEFLIYFQGNSAPDKSGLPSDRFSAERTGGSVSTLTIQRTQQEDSAVYLCASSSDRGPDEKLFFGSGTQLSVL.

This clone showed up just once. The chain couples TRBV7-9 to TRBJ2-2, with 8 bases matching TRBD1. The CDR3 length is 15 residues. V shed 6 bases, J shed 4 bases, and the junction held 7 bases outside the gene matches. Germline values: CDR1 SEHNR, CDR2 FQNEAQ (reference sequence). The chain's CDR3 is CASRLQGAVTGELFF. The CDR3 DNA follows: TGTGCCAGCAGACTGCAGGGGGCGGTCACCGGGGAGCTGTTTTTT. The full variable domain, completed using reference TRBV7-9 and TRBJ2-2, is DTGVSQNPRHKITKRGQNVTFRCDPISEHNRLYWYRQTLGQGPEFLTYFQNEAQLEKSRLLSDRFSAERPKGSFSTLEIQRTEQGDSAMYLCASRLQGAVTGELFFGEGSRLTVL.

CDR3 DNA sequence: TGTGCCAGCACCGGAGGACTATCTTACAAGAAGACCCAGTACTTC. Its translation: CASTGGLSYKKTQYF. This chain joins TRBV12-1 and TRBJ2-5; the listed D gene, TRBD2, was not tested against the DNA. TRBV12-1 has pseudogene status. This CDR3 spans 15 amino acids.

The J gene is TRBJ1-5, the V gene TRBV30, with 8 bases matching TRBD1. This CDR3 has 12 residues. V lost 5 bases to trimming and J lost 5 bases; unmatched junction nucleotides: 2. Germline-derived CDR1 and CDR2 are GTSNPN and SVGIG (reference sequence). CDR3 DNA sequence: TGTGCCTGGGCGGGACAGGATCAGCCCCAGCATTTT. This gives the protein CAWAGQDQPQHF.

This clone has a handful of counts. The chain carries TRBV3-1 (or the pseudogene TRBV3-2) and TRBJ1-2; the D is unclear. V shed 3 bases and J shed 1 base, with 6 bases lying between them. Germline V gene lookup returns CDR1 LGHDT and CDR2 YNNKEL (reference sequence). CDR3 length: 13 residues. This CDR3 reads CASSHQDNYGYTF. The CDR3 nucleotides are TGTGCCAGCAGCCATCAGGATAACTATGGCTACACCTTC.

The chain uses TRBV5-4 and TRBJ2-3, with no clear D. The CDR3 consists of 14 residues. The germline V gene has CDR1 SGHNT and CDR2 YYREEE (reference sequence). V gave up 0 bases and J gave up 1 base, with 6 bases separating them. DNA for the CDR3: TGTGCCAGCAGCTTGGGCAGCGGCACAGATACGCAGTATTTT. Translated: CASSLGSGTDTQYF. The whole variable domain, filled in from reference TRBV5-4 and TRBJ2-3, reads ETGVTQSPTHLIKTRGQQVTLRCSSQSGHNTVSWYQQALGQGPQFIFQYYREEENGRGNFPPRFSGLQFPNYSSELNVNALELDDSALYLCASSLGSGTDTQYFGPGTRLTVL.

This chain links TRBV19 with TRBJ2-2; no definite D call. The V and J ends lost 6 bases and 7 bases respectively, with 9 bases between them. The germline V gene has CDR1 LNHDA and CDR2 SQIVND (reference sequence). This CDR3 is built from 12 residues. The CDR3 sequence: CASRFGGGELFF. In nucleotides, the CDR3 is TGTGCCAGTAGATTCGGCGGCGGGGAGCTGTTTTTT.

The gene calls are TRBV9 and TRBJ2-2, with a weak D call TRBD2 (6 bases). This CDR3 region has 16 residues. Germline assignment: CDR1 SGDLS and CDR2 YYNGEE. V gave up 4 bases and J gave up 4 bases, with 17 bases separating them. Here the CDR3 DNA reads TGTGCCAGCAGCTCCAGCCTGGAGGGTATCACCGGGGAGCTGTTTTTT. The encoded protein is CASSSSLEGITGELFF.

The V gene is TRBV10-3, the J gene TRBJ1-3; perhaps TRBD1 as D (6 bases). CDR1 and CDR2 from the germline V gene are ENHRY and SYGVKD. Trimming cost V 11 bases and J 4 bases, with 12 bases left between them. The CDR3 consists of 12 residues. Here the CDR3 reads CASRGSGNTIYF. The CDR3 DNA follows: TGTGCCTCCAGGGGATCAGGAAACACCATATATTTT.

This clone was observed once. The rearrangement links TRBV9 to TRBJ1-1; D not certain. The length of the CDR3 is 14 residues. The V end was cut by 0 bases, the J end by 4 bases, with 10 bases between. Germline-derived CDR1 and CDR2 are SGDLS and YYNGEE. The CDR3 nucleotides read TGTGCCAGCAGCGTAGGGGCGGGATCCACTGAAGCTTTCTTT. Translating it yields CASSVGAGSTEAFF.

The V and J genes are TRBV6-5 and TRBJ2-7; D might be TRBD2 (6 bases). The length of the CDR3 is 14 residues. Germline V gene lookup returns CDR1 MNHEY and CDR2 SVGAGI. The ends were cut back, 8 bases at V and 1 base at J, with 15 bases in the middle. CDR3 residues: CASRSPGLSYEQYF. The CDR3 DNA is TGTGCCAGCCGCAGCCCGGGACTTTCCTACGAGCAGTACTTC.

The chain recombines TRBV5-1 with TRBJ1-4, with no clear D. This CDR3 spans 16 amino acids. Germline loops: CDR1 SGHRS, CDR2 YFSETQ. Trimming pared 1 base from V and 6 bases from J, leaving 16 bases between. The CDR3 is CASSLRPDGSDEKLFF. The CDR3 nucleotides read TGCGCCAGCAGCTTGCGACCCGACGGGAGCGATGAAAAACTGTTTTTT.

V and J are TRBV19 and TRBJ1-2, with TRBD1 identical over 12 bases. Germline loops: CDR1 LNHDA, CDR2 SQIVND (reference sequence). J was trimmed by 8 bases and V by 6 bases; bases with no gene match: 13. The CDR3 extends over 16 amino acids. The CDR3 coding sequence is TGTGCCAGTAGCACATCCGGGACAGGGGGCCGGGAGGGCTACACCTTC. It is translated as CASSTSGTGGREGYTF.

J is TRBJ1-2 and V is TRBV28; D remains ambiguous. The V end lost 8 bases, the J end lost 5 bases, and 18 bases lay between the germline ends. CDR1 and CDR2 (germline): MDHEN, SYDVKM. The CDR3 is 14 residues long. CDR3 residues: CASFDLSGIYGYTF. CDR3 bases: TGTGCCAGCTTCGATTTGTCGGGGATTTATGGCTACACCTTC.

The chain has TRBV27 and TRBJ2-1; TRBD2 might be the D (5 bases). CDR3 length: 14 amino acids. Germline-derived CDR1 and CDR2 are MNHEY and SMNVEV (reference sequence). V lost 3 bases to trimming and J lost 4 bases, with 10 bases between them. In nucleotides, the CDR3 is TGTGCCAGCAGTTTGGTGGGAGAATACAATGAGCAGTTCTTC. This sequence encodes CASSLVGEYNEQFF.

The chain carries TRBV7-8 and TRBJ2-7; 7 nucleotides align to TRBD2. With 4 bases clipped from V and 0 bases from J, the junction kept 3 bases outside the gene matches. The germline V gene has CDR1 SGHVS and CDR2 FQNEAQ. The CDR3 consists of 14 residues. For the CDR3, the DNA is TGTGCCAGCAGCTCGGGGGGTTACTCCTACGAGCAGTACTTC. As protein: CASSSGGYSYEQYF. The whole variable domain, filled in from reference TRBV7-8 and TRBJ2-7, reads GAGVSQSPRYKVAKRGQDVALRCDPISGHVSLFWYQQALGQGPEFLTYFQNEAQLDKSGLPSDRFFAERPEGSVSTLKIQRTQQEDSAVYLCASSSGGYSYEQYFGPGTRLTVT.

This chain joins TRBV4-1 and TRBJ2-5; 8 bases fit TRBD2. With V trimmed by 1 base and J by 4 bases, 5 bases remained unmatched. The CDR3 length is 15 residues. Germline CDR1 reads MGHRA; CDR2 reads YSYEKL. In DNA form, the CDR3 reads TGCGCCAGCAGCCAAGTAGGACTAGCCCCAGAGACCCAGTACTTC. This sequence encodes CASSQVGLAPETQYF.

This chain connects TRBV6-6 to TRBJ2-2; D remains ambiguous. The CDR3 has 14 residues. V was shortened by 2 bases and J by 2 bases, with 6 bases between the two germline ends. Germline CDR1 and CDR2: MNHNY and SVGAGI (reference sequence). The CDR3 region has the DNA TGTGCCAGCAGTTACGGCCCAAACACCGGGGAGCTGTTTTTT. Protein sequence: CASSYGPNTGELFF.

This clone appeared a single time. The chain is built from TRBV18 and TRBJ1-5; D might be TRBD1 (6 bases). The length of the CDR3 is 13 residues. V gave up 6 bases and J gave up 7 bases, with 13 bases separating them. Germline V CDR1 and CDR2: KGHSH, LQKENI. DNA of the CDR3: TGTGCCAGCTCTACAGGGAGGGACCAGCCCCAGCATTTT. This encodes CASSTGRDQPQHF.

This clone came up once. The chain recombines TRBV28 with TRBJ2-7; D perhaps matches TRBD1 (5 bases). The CDR3 is 14 amino acids. V shed 1 base and J shed 0 bases, with 7 bases lying between them. CDR1 and CDR2 from the germline V gene are MDHEN and SYDVKM. The CDR3, as DNA: TGTGCCAGCAGTTTATACGACAGCTCCTACGAGCAGTACTTC. This encodes CASSLYDSSYEQYF.

The chain has TRBV21-1 and TRBJ2-7; whether TRBD1, the table's D call, matches the DNA was not checked. TRBV21-1 is listed as a pseudogene. This CDR3 has 14 amino acids. CDR3 loop: CASSPRTGFNEQYF. The CDR3 DNA sequence: TGTGCCAGCAGTCCACGGACAGGGTTTAACGAGCAGTACTTC.

This rearrangement joins TRBV24-1 to TRBJ2-3, with 9 bases aligning to TRBD2. Germline loops: CDR1 KGHDR, CDR2 SFDVKD. V was pared by 3 bases and J by 2 bases, with 5 bases of the junction left unmatched. The CDR3 has 16 amino acids. The CDR3 DNA is TGTGCCACCAGTGATCCAGTAGCGGGGGCCACAGATACGCAGTATTTT. Its protein is CATSDPVAGATDTQYF.

The chain recombines TRBV14 with TRBJ1-4, with 7 bases aligning to TRBD1. Unmatched junction bases numbered 6, after V lost 4 bases and J lost 4 bases. Germline V gives CDR1 SGHDN, CDR2 FVKESK. The CDR3 has 15 residues. The CDR3 region is CASSRLDRVNEKLFF. The CDR3 DNA reads TGTGCCAGCAGCCGTCTCGACAGGGTTAATGAAAAACTGTTTTTT.

The chain links TRBV6-2 or TRBV6-3 to TRBJ2-3; TRBD2 matches 11 bases. CDR3 length: 15 residues. The V gene end was trimmed by 4 bases and the J gene end by 4 bases; junction bases not matched to a gene: 4. CDR1 and CDR2 from the germline V gene are MNHEY and SVGEGT. CDR3 sequence: CASSSPSGGSDTQYF. The CDR3 DNA follows: TGTGCCAGCAGTTCCCCTAGCGGGGGGTCAGATACGCAGTATTTT.

V and J are TRBV12-3 or TRBV12-4 and TRBJ1-2; TRBD1 aligns across 7 bases. V lost 4 bases and J lost 5; bases outside the gene matches: 4. The CDR3 runs 13 residues. The CDR3 DNA sequence: TGTGCCAGCAGTTCAGACAGGGTATATGGCTACACCTTC. Protein sequence: CASSSDRVYGYTF.

The gene calls are TRBV10-3 and TRBJ1-1; 11 bases agree with TRBD1. There are 14 residues in the CDR3. Unmatched junction bases numbered 3, after V lost 6 bases and J lost 3 bases. Germline V gives CDR1 ENHRY, CDR2 SYGVKD. The CDR3 bases are TGTGCCATCAGGGGGACAGGGGGGGACACTGAAGCTTTCTTT. This translates into CAIRGTGGDTEAFF.

This clone was counted between two and nine times. This sequence joins TRBV28 and TRBJ2-7; 14 bases fit TRBD2. J gave up 3 bases and V 6 bases, and 4 bases lay outside the gene matches. This CDR3 has 15 amino acids. Germline lookup yields CDR1 MDHEN and CDR2 SYDVKM. The CDR3 loop reads CASRKTSGRVYEQYF. For the CDR3, the DNA is TGTGCCAGCAGAAAGACTAGCGGGAGGGTCTACGAGCAGTACTTC. The full variable domain, rest sourced from reference TRBV28 and TRBJ2-7, is DVKVTQSSRYLVKRTGEKVFLECVQDMDHENMFWYRQDPGLGLRLIYFSYDVKMKEKGDIPEGYSVSREKKERFSLILESASTNQTSMYLCASRKTSGRVYEQYFGPGTRLTVT.

The chain carries TRBV14 and TRBJ2-6; D is ambiguous. Deletions cut 4 bases from V and 2 bases from J, with 12 bases between. CDR1 is SGHDN and CDR2 is FVKESK in the germline V gene. The CDR3 spans 16 residues. The CDR3 DNA reads as TGTGCCAGCAGCCGAAACATCCTGGCTGGGGCCAACGTCCTGACTTTC. Its protein is CASSRNILAGANVLTF.

This clone was detected only once. The chain uses TRBV9 and TRBJ2-1; TRBD2 matches at 9 bases. Germline assignment: CDR1 SGDLS and CDR2 YYNGEE. Trimming cost V 0 bases and J 9 bases; bases outside gene matches: 7. The length of the CDR3 is 15 residues. CDR3 in amino acids: CASSVVGGGASEQFF. Here the CDR3 DNA reads TGTGCCAGCAGCGTAGTGGGCGGGGGGGCAAGTGAGCAGTTCTTC.